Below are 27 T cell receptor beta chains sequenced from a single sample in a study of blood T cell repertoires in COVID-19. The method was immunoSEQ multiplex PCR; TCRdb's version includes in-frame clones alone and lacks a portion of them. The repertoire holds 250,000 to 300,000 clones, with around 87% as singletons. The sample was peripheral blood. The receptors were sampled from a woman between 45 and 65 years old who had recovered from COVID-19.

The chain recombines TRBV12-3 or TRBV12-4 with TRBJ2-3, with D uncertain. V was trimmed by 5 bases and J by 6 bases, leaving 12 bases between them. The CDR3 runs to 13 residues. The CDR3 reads CASSLAELDTQYF. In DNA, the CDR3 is TGTGCCAGCAGTCTCGCGGAACTGGATACGCAGTATTTT.

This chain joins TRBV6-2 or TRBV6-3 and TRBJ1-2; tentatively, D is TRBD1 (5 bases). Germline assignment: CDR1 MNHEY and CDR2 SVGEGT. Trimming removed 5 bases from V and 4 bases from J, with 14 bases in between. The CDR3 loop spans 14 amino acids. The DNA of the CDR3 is TGTGCCAGCAGTCGTCCGGAGGGACTCTATGGCTACACCTTC. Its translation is CASSRPEGLYGYTF.

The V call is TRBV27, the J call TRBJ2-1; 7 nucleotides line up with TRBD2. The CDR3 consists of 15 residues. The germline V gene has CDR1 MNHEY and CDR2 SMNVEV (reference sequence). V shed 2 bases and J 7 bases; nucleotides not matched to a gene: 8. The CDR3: CASSLGSVGRNEQFF. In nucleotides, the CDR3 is TGTGCCAGCAGTTTAGGTAGCGTCGGGAGGAATGAGCAGTTCTTC.

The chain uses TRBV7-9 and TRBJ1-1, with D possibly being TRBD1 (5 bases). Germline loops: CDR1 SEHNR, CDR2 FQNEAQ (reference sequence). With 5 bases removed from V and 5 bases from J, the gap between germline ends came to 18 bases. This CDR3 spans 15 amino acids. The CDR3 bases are TGTGCCAGCAGCCCCGACCGCCATTCAGGGACTGAAGCTTTCTTT. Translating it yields CASSPDRHSGTEAFF. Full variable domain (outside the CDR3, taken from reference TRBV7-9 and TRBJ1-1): DTGVSQNPRHKITKRGQNVTFRCDPISEHNRLYWYRQTLGQGPEFLTYFQNEAQLEKSRLLSDRFSAERPKGSFSTLEIQRTEQGDSAMYLCASSPDRHSGTEAFFGQGTRLTVV.

The CDR3 reads CASSATGTGNTIYF. The CDR3 DNA reads TGTGCCAGCAGCGCCACAGGGACTGGAAACACCATATATTTT. V and J are TRBV9 and TRBJ1-3, with D perhaps matching TRBD1 (6 bases). Germline loops: CDR1 SGDLS, CDR2 YYNGEE. V shed 3 bases and J shed 2 bases, with 9 bases lying between them. The CDR3 has 14 amino acids.

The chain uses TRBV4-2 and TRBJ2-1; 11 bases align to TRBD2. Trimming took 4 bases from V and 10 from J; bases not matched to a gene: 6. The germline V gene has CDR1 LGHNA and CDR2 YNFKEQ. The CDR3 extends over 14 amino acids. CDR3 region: CASSLRTSGQEQFF. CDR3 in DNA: TGTGCCAGCAGCCTGAGGACTAGCGGGCAAGAGCAGTTCTTC.

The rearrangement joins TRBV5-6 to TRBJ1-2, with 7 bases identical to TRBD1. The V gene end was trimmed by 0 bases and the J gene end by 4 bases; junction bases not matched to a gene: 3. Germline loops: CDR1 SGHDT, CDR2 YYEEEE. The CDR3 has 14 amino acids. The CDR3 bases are TGTGCCAGCAGCTTGGGGGGACAGCCCTATGGCTACACCTTC. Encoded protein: CASSLGGQPYGYTF.

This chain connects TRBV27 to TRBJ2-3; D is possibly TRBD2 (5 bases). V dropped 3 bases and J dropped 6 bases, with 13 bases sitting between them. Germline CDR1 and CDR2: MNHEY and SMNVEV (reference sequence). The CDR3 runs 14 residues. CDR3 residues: CASSFREVGDTQYF. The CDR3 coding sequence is TGTGCCAGCAGTTTCCGGGAAGTTGGGGATACGCAGTATTTT.

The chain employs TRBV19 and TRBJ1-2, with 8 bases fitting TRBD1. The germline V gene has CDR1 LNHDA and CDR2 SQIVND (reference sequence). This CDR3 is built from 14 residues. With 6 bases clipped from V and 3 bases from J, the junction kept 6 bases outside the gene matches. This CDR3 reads CASRDGQGDYGYTF. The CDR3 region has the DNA TGTGCCAGTAGGGACGGACAGGGCGACTATGGCTACACCTTC.

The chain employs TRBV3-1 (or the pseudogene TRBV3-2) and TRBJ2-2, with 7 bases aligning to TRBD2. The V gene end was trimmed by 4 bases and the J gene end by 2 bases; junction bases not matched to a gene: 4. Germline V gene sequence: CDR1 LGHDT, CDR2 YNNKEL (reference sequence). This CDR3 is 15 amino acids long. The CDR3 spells CASSPWTSNTGELFF. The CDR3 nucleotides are TGTGCCAGCAGCCCCTGGACTAGTAACACCGGGGAGCTGTTTTTT.

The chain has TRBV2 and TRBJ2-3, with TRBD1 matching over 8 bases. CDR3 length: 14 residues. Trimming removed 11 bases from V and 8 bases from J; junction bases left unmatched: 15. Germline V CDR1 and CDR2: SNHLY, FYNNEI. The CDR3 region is CAGSRDRTLGTQYF. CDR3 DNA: TGTGCCGGCTCCCGGGACAGGACTCTGGGTACGCAGTATTTT.

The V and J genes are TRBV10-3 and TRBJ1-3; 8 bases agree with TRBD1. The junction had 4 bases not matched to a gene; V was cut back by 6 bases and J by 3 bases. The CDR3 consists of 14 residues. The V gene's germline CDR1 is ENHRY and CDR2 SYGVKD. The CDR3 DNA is TGTGCCATCAGACAGGGGGACTATGGAAACACCATATATTTT. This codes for CAIRQGDYGNTIYF.

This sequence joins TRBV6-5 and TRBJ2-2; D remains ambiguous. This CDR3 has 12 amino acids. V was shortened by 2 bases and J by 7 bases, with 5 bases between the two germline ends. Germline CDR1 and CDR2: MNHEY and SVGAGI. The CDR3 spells CASSYRSGELFF. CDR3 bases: TGTGCCAGCAGTTACAGGAGCGGGGAGCTGTTTTTT.

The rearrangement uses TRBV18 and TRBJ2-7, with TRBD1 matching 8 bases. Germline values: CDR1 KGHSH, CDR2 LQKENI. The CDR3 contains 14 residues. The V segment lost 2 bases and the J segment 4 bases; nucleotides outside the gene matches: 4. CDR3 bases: TGTGCCAGCTCACCAGTACAGGGGGTGTACGAGCAGTACTTC. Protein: CASSPVQGVYEQYF. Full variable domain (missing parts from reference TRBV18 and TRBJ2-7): NAGVMQNPRHLVRRRGQEARLRCSPMKGHSHVYWYRQLPEEGLKFMVYLQKENIIDESGMPKERFSAEFPKEGPSILRIQQVVRGDSAAYFCASSPVQGVYEQYFGPGTRLTVT.

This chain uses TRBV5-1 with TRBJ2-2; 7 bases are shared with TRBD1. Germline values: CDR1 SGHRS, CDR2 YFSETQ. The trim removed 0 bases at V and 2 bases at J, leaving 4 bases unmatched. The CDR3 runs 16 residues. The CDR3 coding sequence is TGCGCCAGCAGCTTGGCCGGGACAGCAAACACCGGGGAGCTGTTTTTT. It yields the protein CASSLAGTANTGELFF.

In DNA form, the CDR3 reads TGTGCCAGCAGTCTCGCGGGACTAGAAGGCGGGGAGCTGTTTTTT. It yields the protein CASSLAGLEGGELFF. V usage is TRBV28 and J usage is TRBJ2-2, with 8 nucleotides matching TRBD2. V lost 5 bases to trimming and J lost 7 bases; unmatched junction nucleotides: 9. Per germline, CDR1 MDHEN and CDR2 SYDVKM. There are 15 residues in the CDR3.

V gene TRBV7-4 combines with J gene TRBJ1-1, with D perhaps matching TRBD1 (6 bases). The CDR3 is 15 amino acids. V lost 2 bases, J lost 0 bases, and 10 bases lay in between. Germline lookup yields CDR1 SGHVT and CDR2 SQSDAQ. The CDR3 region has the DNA TGTGCCAGCAGCTTAATGACAGGAGTGAACACTGAAGCTTTCTTT. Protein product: CASSLMTGVNTEAFF.

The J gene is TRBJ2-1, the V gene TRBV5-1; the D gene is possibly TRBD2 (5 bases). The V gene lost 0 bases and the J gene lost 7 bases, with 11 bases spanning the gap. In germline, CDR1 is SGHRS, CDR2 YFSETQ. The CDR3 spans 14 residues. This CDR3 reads CASSLDLAENEQFF. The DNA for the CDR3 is TGCGCCAGCAGCTTGGATCTAGCTGAGAATGAGCAGTTCTTC. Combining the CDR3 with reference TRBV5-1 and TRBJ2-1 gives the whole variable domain KAGVTQTPRYLIKTRGQQVTLSCSPISGHRSVSWYQQTPGQGLQFLFEYFSETQRNKGNFPGRFSGRQFSNSRSEMNVSTLELGDSALYLCASSLDLAENEQFFGPGTRLTVL.

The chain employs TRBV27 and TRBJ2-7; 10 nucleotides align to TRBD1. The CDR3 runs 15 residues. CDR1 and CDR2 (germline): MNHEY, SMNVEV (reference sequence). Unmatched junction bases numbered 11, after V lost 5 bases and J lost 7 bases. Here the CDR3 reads CASSLRDRGPREQYF. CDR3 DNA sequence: TGTGCCAGCAGTCTCCGGGACAGGGGCCCGAGGGAGCAGTACTTC.

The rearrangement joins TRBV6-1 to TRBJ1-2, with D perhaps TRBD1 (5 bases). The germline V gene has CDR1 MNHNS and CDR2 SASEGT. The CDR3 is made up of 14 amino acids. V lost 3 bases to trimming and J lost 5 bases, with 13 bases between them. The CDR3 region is CASSDLTAAYGYTF. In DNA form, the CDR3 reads TGTGCCAGCAGTGACCTGACAGCTGCGTATGGCTACACCTTC.

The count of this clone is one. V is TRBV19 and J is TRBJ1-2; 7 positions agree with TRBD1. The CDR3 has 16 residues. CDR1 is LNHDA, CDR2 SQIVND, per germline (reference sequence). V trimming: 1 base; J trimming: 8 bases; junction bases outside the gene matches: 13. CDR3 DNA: TGTGCCAGTAGTATAGGGGGACAGAGTGTGTATGGAGGCTACACCTTC. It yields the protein CASSIGGQSVYGGYTF.

The CDR3 DNA sequence: TGTGCCATCAACCAGGGGCTTAATGAAAAACTGTTTTTT. Amino acid sequence: CAINQGLNEKLFF. The rearrangement links TRBV10-3 to TRBJ1-4; TRBD1 might be the D (6 bases). CDR3 size: 13 residues. V gave up 7 bases and J gave up 4 bases, with 10 bases separating them. Germline CDR1 reads ENHRY; CDR2 reads SYGVKD.

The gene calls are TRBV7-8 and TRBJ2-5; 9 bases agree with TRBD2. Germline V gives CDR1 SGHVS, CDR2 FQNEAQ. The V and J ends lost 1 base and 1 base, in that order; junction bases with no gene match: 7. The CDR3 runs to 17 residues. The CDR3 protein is CASSLGWRGGFQETQYF. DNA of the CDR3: TGTGCCAGCAGCTTAGGCTGGCGGGGGGGCTTCCAAGAGACCCAGTACTTC.

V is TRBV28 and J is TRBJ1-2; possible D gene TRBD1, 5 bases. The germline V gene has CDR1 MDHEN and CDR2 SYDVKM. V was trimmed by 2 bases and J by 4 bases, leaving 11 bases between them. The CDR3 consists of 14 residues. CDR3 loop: CASSLRGWGYGYTF. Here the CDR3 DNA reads TGTGCCAGCAGTTTAAGGGGCTGGGGCTATGGCTACACCTTC.

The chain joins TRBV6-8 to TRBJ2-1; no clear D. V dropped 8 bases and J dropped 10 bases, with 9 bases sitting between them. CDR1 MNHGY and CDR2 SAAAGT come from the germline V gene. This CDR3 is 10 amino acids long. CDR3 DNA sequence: TGTGCCAGCTCCTGCGGCGAGCAGTTCTTC. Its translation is CASSCGEQFF.

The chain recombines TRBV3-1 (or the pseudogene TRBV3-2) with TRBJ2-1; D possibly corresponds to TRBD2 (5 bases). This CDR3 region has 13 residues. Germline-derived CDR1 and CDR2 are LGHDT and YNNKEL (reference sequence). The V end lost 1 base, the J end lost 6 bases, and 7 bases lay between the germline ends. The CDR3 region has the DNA TGTGCCAGCAGCCAAGCGGCGGGCAATGAGCAGTTCTTC. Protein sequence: CASSQAAGNEQFF.

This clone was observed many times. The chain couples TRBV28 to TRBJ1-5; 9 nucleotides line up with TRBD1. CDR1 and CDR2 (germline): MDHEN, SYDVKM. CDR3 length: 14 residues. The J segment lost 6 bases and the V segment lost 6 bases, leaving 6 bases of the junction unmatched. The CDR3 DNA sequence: TGTGCCAGCAGCCCTGGGACAGGGATTCAGCCCCAGCATTTT. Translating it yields CASSPGTGIQPQHF.